What follows describes a single T cell receptor (beta chain). The V end lost 5 bases, the J end lost 5 bases, and 9 bases lay between the germline ends. Germline CDR1 LNHDA, CDR2 SQIVND (reference sequence). This CDR3 is built from 12 residues. These data originate in a study of blood T cell repertoires in COVID-19. About the study: Whether acute or convalescent, the COVID-19 samples came from the United States, Italy and Spain. PBMCs, B-cell-depleted T cells, or T cells provided the cDNA or gDNA that made up the material.

Authors' processing steps: Amplifying reference gene primers gave estimates of nucleated cell counts. The protocol was immunoSEQ multiplex PCR, while the TCRdb copy is restricted to in-frame clones and leaves out a portion. The V and J calls and the clone size are those of that table, but D and trimming were determined from the DNA. The sample has tens of thousands of clones; about nine tenths are singletons. The TCR was taken from a man between 45 and 60 years old with active or convalescent COVID-19. The J gene is TRBJ1-1, the V gene TRBV19; TRBD1 is a possible D gene (5 bases). Sequenced: peripheral blood. CDR3 DNA: TGTGCCAGTAGTTCACGGGGGACTGAAGCTTTCTTT. Protein sequence: CASSSRGTEAFF.